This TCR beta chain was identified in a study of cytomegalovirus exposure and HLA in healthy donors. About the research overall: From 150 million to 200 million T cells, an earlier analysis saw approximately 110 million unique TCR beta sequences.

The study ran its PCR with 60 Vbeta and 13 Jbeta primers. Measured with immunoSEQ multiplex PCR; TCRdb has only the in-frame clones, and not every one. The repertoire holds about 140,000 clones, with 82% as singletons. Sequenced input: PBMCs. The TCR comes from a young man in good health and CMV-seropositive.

CDR3: CASSIVGPGVEAFF. CDR3 DNA: TGTGCCAGTAGTATAGTAGGGCCAGGGGTCGAAGCTTTCTTT. The chain combines TRBV19 with TRBJ1-1; the D gene is possibly TRBD1 (6 bases). Deletions cut 1 base from V and 8 bases from J, with 14 bases between. The CDR3 contains 14 residues. CDR1 and CDR2 from the germline V gene are LNHDA and SQIVND (reference sequence).